The 24 T cell receptor beta chains listed next were all sequenced from one sample in a study. TCRdb re-called the 5' RACE reads through MiXCR, storing one row per CDR3 protein. The repertoire holds 8,500 to 14,000 distinct CDR3 sequences, with about 51% as singletons. Material for sequencing was tumor-infiltrating naive CD4+ T cells sorted from the breast tumor. Subset here: naive CD4+ T cells, CD4+CD45RA+CD25-. These receptor sequences come from a female donor with breast cancer.

This clonotype was observed a few times. The chain uses TRBV19 and TRBJ2-3; 8 positions agree with TRBD1. The CDR3 is made up of 14 amino acids. Germline CDR1 and CDR2: LNHDA and SQIVND (reference sequence). J lost 6 bases, V lost 0 bases, and 2 bases had no gene match. The CDR3 region has the DNA TGTGCCAGTAGTATAGACCAGGGGGCGGATACGCAGTATTTT. Its translation: CASSIDQGADTQYF. Looking up the rest from reference TRBV19 and TRBJ2-3 gives the full variable domain: DGGITQSPKYLFRKEGQNVTLSCEQNLNHDAMYWYRQDPGQGLRLIYYSQIVNDFQKGDIAEGYSVSREKKESFPLTVTSAQKNPTAFYLCASSIDQGADTQYFGPGTRLTVL.

The V and J genes are TRBV6-2 or TRBV6-3 and TRBJ2-7, with D unclear. The V and J ends lost 2 bases and 3 bases respectively, with 14 bases between them. The CDR3 is 15 amino acids. CDR1 and CDR2 from the germline V gene are MNHEY and SVGEGT. The DNA for the CDR3 is TGTGCCAGCAGTTACGGTACCCAGAACCACTACGAGCAGTACTTC. Protein product: CASSYGTQNHYEQYF.

This sequence joins TRBV3-1 and TRBJ1-2, with no clear D. Trimming pared 2 bases from V and 8 bases from J, leaving 9 bases between. Germline-derived CDR1 and CDR2 are LGHDT and YNNKEL (reference sequence). This CDR3 has 12 residues. The CDR3 region is CASSQSWLGYTF. CDR3 DNA sequence: TGTGCCAGCAGCCAAAGCTGGCTCGGCTACACCTTC.

This sequence joins TRBV12-3 or TRBV12-4 and TRBJ2-3; D not certain. The V gene lost 6 bases and the J gene lost 4 bases, with 8 bases spanning the gap. The CDR3 sequence is 12 residues long. CDR3 amino acids: CASRGLPDTQYF. In nucleotides, the CDR3 is TGTGCCAGCAGGGGCTTGCCAGATACGCAGTATTTT.

V and J are TRBV25-1 and TRBJ2-7; D gene unclear. Trimming removed 1 base at V and 2 bases at J, with 12 bases between. Germline assignment: CDR1 MGHDK and CDR2 SYGVNS. This CDR3 has 15 residues. In DNA, the CDR3 is TGTGCCAGCAGTGAATCAGCGCAGAACCCCTACGAGCAGTACTTC. This translates into CASSESAQNPYEQYF.

The rearrangement uses TRBV4-2 and TRBJ2-7; TRBD2 agrees at 10 bases. The V and J ends lost 9 bases and 2 bases, in that order; junction bases with no gene match: 10. Germline V gene data show CDR1 as LGHNA and CDR2 as YNFKEQ. CDR3 length equals 15 residues. The CDR3 DNA reads TGTGCCAGTAGCTTTCAGCGGGAGGGCGCCTACGAGCAGTACGTC. Its translation is CASSFQREGAYEQYV.

Details on this clonotype: A read error may produce the germline difference seen at one junction end. The genes are TRBV20-1 and TRBJ1-5; D may be TRBD1 (5 bases). Germline V gene data show CDR1 as DFQATT and CDR2 as SNEGSKA (reference sequence). The CDR3 runs 16 residues. Written as DNA, the CDR3 is TGCAGTGCTAGTGATCCGATCGGGGGAGGCAAGCAGCCCCAGCATTTT. Protein sequence: CSASDPIGGGKQPQHF.

Worth noting for this clonotype: Its ends do not fully match the called genes, so a read error is possible. In DNA form, the CDR3 reads TGTGCCAGAAGCTTAAGACGCTTCAGTGAGCAGTTCTTC. Protein product: CARSLRRFSEQFF. The chain joins TRBV11-3 to TRBJ2-1; unclear D gene. The germline V gene has CDR1 SGHNT and CDR2 YENEEA. The CDR3 consists of 13 residues.

V and J are TRBV20-1 and TRBJ2-1; 10 bases map to TRBD2. The ends lost 0 bases at V and 7 bases at J; junction bases unmatched: 6. This CDR3 is built from 15 residues. Germline V gene data show CDR1 as DFQATT and CDR2 as SNEGSKA (reference sequence). The CDR3 is CSARDLAGASNEQFF. The CDR3 DNA is TGCAGTGCTAGAGACCTAGCGGGAGCATCAAATGAGCAGTTCTTC.

The CDR3 spells CSASGLSSYEQYF. The CDR3 nucleotides read TGCAGTGCTAGCGGCCTGAGCTCCTACGAGCAGTACTTC. The chain couples TRBV20-1 to TRBJ2-7, with no clear D. This CDR3 spans 13 amino acids. CDR1 is DFQATT, CDR2 SNEGSKA, per germline (reference sequence). Trimming took 3 bases from V and 0 from J, leaving 9 bases between them.

This chain connects TRBV12-3 or TRBV12-4 to TRBJ2-7, with 11 bases that match TRBD2. This CDR3 is built from 12 residues. The trim removed 8 bases at V and 3 bases at J, leaving 0 bases unmatched. The CDR3 bases are TGTGCCAGCGGACTAGCGGGCTACGAGCAGTACGTC. Protein: CASGLAGYEQYV.

This clonotype has only a few counts. This chain joins TRBV12-3 or TRBV12-4 and TRBJ1-2; D ambiguous. V shed 3 bases and J shed 8 bases, with 13 bases lying between them. This CDR3 has 13 amino acids. CDR3: CASSLNSQFGYTF. As DNA, the CDR3 is TGTGCCAGCAGTTTGAACAGCCAATTCGGCTACACCTTC.

The chain joins TRBV7-2 to TRBJ2-5; 11 bases map to TRBD1. CDR1 and CDR2 (germline): SGHTA, FQGNSA. The CDR3 has 14 residues. The V segment lost 7 bases and the J segment 7 bases; nucleotides outside the gene matches: 8. CDR3 protein: CASMGSGTGGTQYF. The CDR3 nucleotides are TGTGCCAGCATGGGATCCGGGACAGGGGGGACCCAGTACTTC.

The CDR3 DNA sequence: TGCAGTGCCGAGTGGACAGTTGGAAACACCATATATTTT. It translates to CSAEWTVGNTIYF. V usage is TRBV20-1 and J usage is TRBJ1-3, with a weak D call TRBD1 (6 bases). The CDR3 runs 13 residues. The V end was cut by 6 bases, the J end by 3 bases, with 12 bases between. Germline V gives CDR1 DFQATT, CDR2 SNEGSKA (reference sequence).

The rearrangement joins TRBV11-2 to TRBJ2-1; the D gene is possibly TRBD1 (6 bases). The CDR3 consists of 13 residues. From germline, CDR1 is SGHAT and CDR2 FQNNGV. V was pared by 4 bases and J by 8 bases, with 12 bases between. The CDR3 is CASSSQGLDEQFF. CDR3 coding DNA: TGTGCCAGCAGCTCACAGGGTTTGGATGAGCAGTTCTTC.

This chain connects TRBV4-1 to TRBJ2-5; D call uncertain. V gave up 3 bases and J gave up 1 base, with 9 bases separating them. The CDR3 covers 14 residues. The germline V gene encodes CDR1 MGHRA and CDR2 YSYEKL. This CDR3 is CASSQERPQETQYF. The CDR3 region has the DNA TGCGCCAGCAGCCAGGAAAGGCCCCAAGAGACCCAGTACTTC.

This clonotype was counted only a few times. The rearrangement joins TRBV6-5 to TRBJ1-1; TRBD1 matches 7 bases. This CDR3 is built from 15 residues. Germline values: CDR1 MNHEY, CDR2 SVGAGI. V trimming: 6 bases; J trimming: 1 base; junction bases outside the gene matches: 8. The CDR3 reads CASSPSGTANTEAFF. CDR3 nucleotides: TGTGCCAGCAGCCCCTCCGGGACAGCGAACACTGAAGCTTTCTTT.

This chain uses TRBV20-1 with TRBJ2-7; 9 nucleotides align to TRBD1. The ends lost 3 bases at V and 7 bases at J; junction bases unmatched: 16. Germline V gene lookup returns CDR1 DFQATT and CDR2 SNEGSKA (reference sequence). CDR3 length equals 16 residues. The CDR3 spells CSASDSRGTGWGEQYF. CDR3 sequence (DNA): TGCAGTGCTAGCGATAGCAGGGGGACAGGGTGGGGGGAGCAGTACTTC.

This sequence joins TRBV12-3 or TRBV12-4 and TRBJ1-3, with TRBD1 matching over 8 bases. This CDR3 contains 14 residues. The V and J ends lost 7 bases and 5 bases, in that order; junction bases with no gene match: 7. This CDR3 is CASNRRTGRNTIYF. The CDR3 region has the DNA TGTGCCAGCAACCGGAGGACAGGGAGAAACACCATATATTTT.

This clonotype was counted a few times. The V gene is TRBV6-5, the J gene TRBJ1-2; D gene unclear. Between the trimmed V and J ends, which lost 8 bases and 0 bases, there was a span of 7 bases. This CDR3 contains 12 residues. Per germline, CDR1 MNHEY and CDR2 SVGAGI. The CDR3 coding sequence is TGTGCCAGCGGGCCGACTAACTATGGCTACACCTTC. This encodes CASGPTNYGYTF.

Remarks on this clonotype: Possible read error: a much larger clone is one base away. The chain uses TRBV6-2 or TRBV6-3 and TRBJ1-2; D is perhaps TRBD1 (5 bases). Trimming cost V 8 bases and J 4 bases, with 11 bases left between them. Germline V gene data show CDR1 as MNHEY and CDR2 as SVGEGT. The CDR3 runs 12 residues. CDR3 in DNA: TGTGCCAGCCGGAACAGGCGCTATGGCTACACCTTC. Protein product: CASRNRRYGYTF.

The gene calls are TRBV7-9 and TRBJ1-5, with D possibly being TRBD1 (5 bases). The CDR3 totals 12 residues. Trimming took 4 bases from V and 5 from J, leaving 6 bases between them. CDR1 and CDR2 from the germline V gene are SEHNR and FQNEAQ (reference sequence). The CDR3 DNA is TGTGCCAGCAGCTCGGGGGATCAGCCCCAGCATTTT. It yields the protein CASSSGDQPQHF.

The CDR3 DNA follows: TGCAGTGCTTCTGACTCTTCAGCGGGTCAGCCCCAGCATTTT. This gives the protein CSASDSSAGQPQHF. V gene TRBV20-1 combines with J gene TRBJ1-5; D call uncertain. Trimming stripped 5 bases from V and 6 bases from J, with 17 bases between. The CDR3 sequence is 14 residues long. CDR1 is DFQATT, CDR2 SNEGSKA, per germline (reference sequence).

The V and J genes are TRBV12-3 or TRBV12-4 and TRBJ2-3; D may be TRBD2 (6 bases). With 7 bases removed from V and 0 bases from J, the gap between germline ends came to 11 bases. This CDR3 is built from 14 residues. The CDR3 region is CASTASASTDTQYF. In DNA form, the CDR3 reads TGTGCCAGCACCGCTAGCGCGAGCACAGATACGCAGTATTTT.